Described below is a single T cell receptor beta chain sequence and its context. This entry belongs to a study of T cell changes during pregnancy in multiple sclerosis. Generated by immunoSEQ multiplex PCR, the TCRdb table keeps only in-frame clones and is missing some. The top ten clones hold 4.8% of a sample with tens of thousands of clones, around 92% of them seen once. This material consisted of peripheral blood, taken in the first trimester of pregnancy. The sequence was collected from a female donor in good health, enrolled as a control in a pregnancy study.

This chain's CDR3 is CAIRPGSNTGELFF. The CDR3 DNA reads TGTGCCATCCGCCCAGGATCGAACACCGGGGAGCTGTTTTTT. The rearrangement joins TRBV10-3 to TRBJ2-2, with unresolved D. V shed 8 bases and J shed 0 bases, with 10 bases lying between them. The CDR3 loop spans 14 amino acids. The germline V gene has CDR1 ENHRY and CDR2 SYGVKD.